A selection of T cell receptor beta chains follows, all from one sample in a study of STAT5B mutations in CD4+ large granular lymphocyte leukemia. Data came from immunoSEQ multiplex PCR; TCRdb stores just in-frame clones and leaves some out. This sample has more than 30,000 clones, with less than 85% found just once. Sequencing was carried out using CD4+ T cells from blood buffy coats. The receptor source for this set is a human donor in good health. Both conserved end residues are trimmed from each CDR3. Not every row has a clone size; where given, it reads once, few, many or a size class.

V gene	J gene	clone size	CDR3 protein
TRBV10-2	TRBJ1-4	.	ASRGGGSYNEKLF
TRBV7-2	TRBJ2-3	.	ASSQQTTDTQY
TRBV7-2	TRBJ1-4	.	ASSLVGATNEKLF
TRBV7-2	TRBJ2-7	.	ASSRLPHDPSYEQY
TRBV29-1	TRBJ2-5	.	SARQGQGAETQY
TRBV5-6	TRBJ1-2	.	ASSFFTAGARYRYT
TRBV5-5	TRBJ2-6	.	ASSVTASGANVLT
TRBV5-6	TRBJ1-2	.	ASSLGLGGGYT
TRBV7-2	TRBJ2-7	.	ASRRTGAYEQY
TRBV2	TRBJ1-1	.	ASRVSQGVLRAF
TRBV5-4	TRBJ1-3	few	ASSFGQLGGNTIY
TRBV6-1	TRBJ2-4	.	ASRLQGNIQY
TRBV28	TRBJ2-2	.	ASSLWRLAGGPGELF
TRBV5-1	TRBJ1-5	.	ASSLAGQSNQPQH
TRBV7-6	TRBJ2-1	.	ASSRRTSGDYNEQF
TRBV5-1	TRBJ2-1	.	ASSFSGITYNEQF
TRBV5-3	TRBJ2-2	.	ARNLAGGYANTGELF
TRBV5-1	TRBJ2-3	once	ASSSRDSTDTQY
TRBV7-9	TRBJ1-2	.	ASSLSPGQGETNYGYT
TRBV16	TRBJ2-5	.	ASSRSYGQGNQETQY
TRBV11-2	TRBJ1-2	.	ASSPGGPRGYT
TRBV7-8	TRBJ2-2	.	ASSFIGGAVFGELF
TRBV6-1	TRBJ1-4	once	ASSGGQFATNEKLF
TRBV6-5	TRBJ1-1	medium-sized	ASSRKGDTEAF
TRBV10-3	.	.	AIKDRGQPHEQY
TRBV6-1	TRBJ2-2	.	ASSESGPGGRTGELF
TRBV10-1	TRBJ2-7	few	ASGDLNPYEQY
TRBV18	TRBJ1-1	once	ASSPSPGPGTVNTEAF
TRBV7-2	TRBJ2-3	.	ASSPFAGGPVGDTQY
TRBV5-1	TRBJ2-6	.	ASSADSGANVLT
TRBV2	TRBJ2-5	.	ASKSRGGTQY
TRBV9	TRBJ2-1	.	ASSARQGLAGDFNEQF
TRBV5-6	TRBJ1-5	.	ASSLNGGQANQPQH
TRBV5-1	TRBJ2-2	.	ASGTSGTNTGELF
TRBV5-6	TRBJ2-1	.	ASSLRGGRWYNEQF
TRBV7-2	TRBJ2-7	once	ASSLDAAYEQY
TRBV4-2	TRBJ1-1	.	ASSQDSRNTEAF
TRBV4-1	TRBJ2-3	.	ASSPHGGLAGESTDTQY
TRBV18	TRBJ1-2	.	ASSPEGALGYT
TRBV7-2	TRBJ1-5	.	ASSLRPGYQPQH
TRBV7-2	TRBJ2-1	.	ASSLENRQVQF
TRBV11-3	TRBJ2-3	.	ASSLGGGVSTDTQY
TRBV5-6	TRBJ1-4	.	ASRDSLNEKLF
TRBV7-2	TRBJ2-1	.	ASSSNPQGEQF
TRBV29-1	TRBJ2-3	.	SVGGALGGSSDTQY
TRBV4-1	TRBJ2-3	.	ASSPGLVVDTQY
TRBV6-6	TRBJ1-5	.	ASLPGHHQPQH
TRBV6-5	TRBJ1-6	.	ASSYSLGHGSPLH
TRBV5-1	TRBJ2-2	.	ASSTENTGELF
TRBV7-9	TRBJ1-5	.	ASSPWAPTTDQPQH
TRBV7-2	TRBJ1-2	.	ASSIDRVGGYT
TRBV6-4	TRBJ2-3	.	ASSAGLAGGSDTQY
TRBV6-6	TRBJ1-1	.	ASRTGLGNTEAF
TRBV18	TRBJ1-5	few	ASSPGQANQPQH
TRBV27	TRBJ2-5	few	ASSLRWGNQETQY
TRBV7-2	TRBJ2-2	.	ASSLLAGGPGELF
TRBV6-1	TRBJ2-1	.	ASSELDVYNEQF
TRBV5-1	TRBJ2-4	.	ASSLAGSKNIQY
TRBV25-1	TRBJ2-1	.	ASSTRDRDYNEQF
TRBV6-1	TRBJ2-2	.	ASSEPSRVGRNTGELF